The T cell receptor (beta chain) described here comes from a study of PD-1 blockade in classical Hodgkin lymphoma. Notes on the study in general: After ASCT, patients who started nivolumab under 1 year later were excluded. Newly diagnosed patients had diversity similar to the baseline diversity of complete responders.

The repertoire was sequenced with immunoSEQ multiplex PCR; TCRdb's copy has only in-frame clones and lacks some. The sample includes around 91,000 clones, 75% to 85% of them seen just once. From germline, CDR1 is MRHNA and CDR2 SNTAGT. The CDR3 length is 15 residues. The V gene lost 3 bases and the J gene lost 1 base, with 13 bases spanning the gap. A word on this clone: The antigen remains unidentified.

After autologous stem cell transplantation all patients relapsed, and prior brentuximab vedotin exposure differed between cohorts. Patients reached a best response of complete response, partial response or progressive disease. The genes are TRBV6-4 and TRBJ2-7; D remains ambiguous. This TCR was recovered from a human donor with classical Hodgkin lymphoma. This specimen consisted of peripheral blood mononuclear cells (PBMCs), obtained before the second cycle of nivolumab. The CDR3 DNA is TGTGCCAGCAGTGAGGTACCGGGCCCTTCCTACGAGCAGTACTTC. Its protein is CASSEVPGPSYEQYF.